The 18 T cell receptor beta chains below all came from one sample that was sequenced in a study of blood T cell repertoires in COVID-19. Assay: immunoSEQ multiplex PCR; the TCRdb copy retains only in-frame clones and omits some. Of around 55,000 clones in the sample, about four fifths were seen once. Sequences were obtained from peripheral blood. The receptors here all came from a human donor in a cohort sampled during active or convalescent COVID-19.

CDR3 amino acids: CASSLRAGALLNYGYTF. In DNA, the CDR3 is TGTGCCAGCAGTTTGAGGGCAGGGGCACTCCTGAACTATGGCTACACCTTC. The chain couples TRBV28 to TRBJ1-2; a weak D match, TRBD1 (6 bases). The germline V gene has CDR1 MDHEN and CDR2 SYDVKM. CDR3 size: 17 residues. V gave up 3 bases and J gave up 2 bases, with 19 bases separating them.

The J gene is TRBJ2-5, the V gene TRBV18; TRBD2 might be the D (6 bases). This CDR3 is built from 14 residues. Between the trimmed V and J ends, which lost 4 bases and 5 bases, there was a span of 14 bases. CDR1 and CDR2 from the germline V gene are KGHSH and LQKENI. In DNA, the CDR3 is TGTGCCAGCTCACTAGGAGGGGCCGGGGAGACCCAGTACTTC. Its protein is CASSLGGAGETQYF.

This chain uses TRBV4-2 with TRBJ1-5; perhaps TRBD1 as D (6 bases). CDR1 and CDR2 from the germline V gene are LGHNA and YNFKEQ. The CDR3 runs to 16 residues. Deletions cut 0 bases from V and 3 bases from J, with 12 bases between. The CDR3 DNA follows: TGTGCCAGCAGCCAAGATCCAGGGGAACACAATCAGCCCCAGCATTTT. Translation: CASSQDPGEHNQPQHF.

The V gene is TRBV6-5, the J gene TRBJ2-1; TRBD1 agrees at 8 bases. Germline loops: CDR1 MNHEY, CDR2 SVGAGI. This CDR3 contains 13 residues. The V segment lost 4 bases and the J segment 7 bases; nucleotides outside the gene matches: 3. This CDR3 is CASSFTGGNEQFF. CDR3 in DNA: TGTGCCAGCAGTTTCACAGGGGGGAATGAGCAGTTCTTC.

The chain combines TRBV7-8 with TRBJ1-6; 9 bases agree with TRBD1. CDR1 and CDR2 from the germline V gene are SGHVS and FQNEAQ. The CDR3 has 14 residues. After removal of 5 bases from V and 11 bases from J, the junction contained 7 bases not matched to a gene. In nucleotides, the CDR3 is TGTGCCAGCAGCGTCGGGACAGGGAGGCCACCCCTCCACTTT. Encoded protein: CASSVGTGRPPLHF.

This chain connects TRBV27 to TRBJ1-6; 7 nucleotides match TRBD1. This CDR3 has 14 amino acids. V was pared by 4 bases and J by 3 bases, with 0 bases of the junction left unmatched. CDR1 and CDR2 (germline): MNHEY, SMNVEV (reference sequence). The CDR3 is CASSSGGYNSPLHF. The CDR3 region has the DNA TGTGCCAGCAGTTCAGGGGGCTATAATTCACCCCTCCACTTT.

The rearrangement uses TRBV24-1 and TRBJ2-5, with TRBD1 matching over 8 bases. Germline V gives CDR1 KGHDR, CDR2 SFDVKD. Losses at the gene ends were 4 bases for V and 2 bases for J; bases not matched to a gene: 5. The CDR3 consists of 15 residues. The CDR3 region has the DNA TGTGCCACCAGTGAATCGACAGGGGCGCAAGAGACCCAGTACTTC. It is translated as CATSESTGAQETQYF.

This chain connects TRBV3-1 (or the pseudogene TRBV3-2) to TRBJ2-7; possibly TRBD1 for D (6 bases). Deletions cut 2 bases from V and 2 bases from J, with 7 bases between. CDR1 is LGHDT, CDR2 YNNKEL, per germline (reference sequence). CDR3 length equals 13 residues. CDR3 nucleotides: TGTGCCAGCAGCCAAACAGGGCCCTACGAGCAGTACTTC. Its protein product is CASSQTGPYEQYF.

This clone was observed a single time. CDR3 residues: CASSPGKRGGTDTQYF. DNA for the CDR3: TGTGCCAGCAGCCCCGGGAAGCGGGGGGGCACAGATACGCAGTATTTT. The V call is TRBV7-3, the J call TRBJ2-3; 9 bases align to TRBD2. This CDR3 is 16 amino acids long. With V trimmed by 5 bases and J by 1 base, 7 bases remained unmatched. Germline V gene data show CDR1 as SGHTA and CDR2 as FQGTGA.

This clone was recorded a few times. V is TRBV19 and J is TRBJ2-1; 10 bases are a match to TRBD2. CDR1 and CDR2 from the germline V gene are LNHDA and SQIVND (reference sequence). Trimming removed 0 bases from V and 4 bases from J; junction bases left unmatched: 3. CDR3 length equals 16 residues. The CDR3: CASSIDGSGGYNEQFF. The DNA for the CDR3 is TGTGCCAGTAGTATAGATGGTAGCGGGGGGTACAATGAGCAGTTCTTC.

The chain is built from TRBV7-9 and TRBJ1-4; D is undetermined. The CDR3 loop spans 11 amino acids. The germline gives CDR1 SEHNR, CDR2 FQNEAQ (reference sequence). V was clipped by 4 bases and J by 8 bases, with 5 bases between them. CDR3 sequence reads: CASSSTEKLFF. The CDR3 DNA reads as TGTGCCAGCAGCTCAACAGAAAAACTGTTTTTT. The whole variable domain, filled in from reference TRBV7-9 and TRBJ1-4, reads DTGVSQNPRHKITKRGQNVTFRCDPISEHNRLYWYRQTLGQGPEFLTYFQNEAQLEKSRLLSDRFSAERPKGSFSTLEIQRTEQGDSAMYLCASSSTEKLFFGSGTQLSVL.

The chain uses TRBV5-1 and TRBJ2-2; 10 bases map to TRBD2. V dropped 0 bases and J dropped 4; count of bases not matched to a gene: 12. The CDR3 is made up of 19 amino acids. Germline V CDR1 and CDR2: SGHRS, YFSETQ. In DNA form, the CDR3 reads TGCGCCAGCAGCTTGGCCAGTCTAGCGGGGGCCTCGGGCACCGGGGAGCTGTTTTTT. As protein: CASSLASLAGASGTGELFF. The whole variable domain, filled in from reference TRBV5-1 and TRBJ2-2, reads KAGVTQTPRYLIKTRGQQVTLSCSPISGHRSVSWYQQTPGQGLQFLFEYFSETQRNKGNFPGRFSGRQFSNSRSEMNVSTLELGDSALYLCASSLASLAGASGTGELFFGEGSRLTVL.

The CDR3 nucleotides are TGTGCCAGCAGCTCGACGACAGGGAACACTGAAGCTTTCTTT. It is translated as CASSSTTGNTEAFF. V is TRBV7-9 and J is TRBJ1-1; tentative D call: TRBD1 (6 bases). From germline, CDR1 is SEHNR and CDR2 FQNEAQ (reference sequence). The germline V and J ends were trimmed by 4 bases and 1 base, with 10 bases remaining between them. The CDR3 is made up of 14 amino acids.

The chain uses TRBV6-5 and TRBJ2-2, with TRBD1 identical over 7 bases. CDR1 and CDR2 from the germline V gene are MNHEY and SVGAGI. The trim removed 6 bases at V and 4 bases at J, leaving 8 bases unmatched. The CDR3 contains 15 residues. CDR3 DNA: TGTGCCAGCAGACTACAGGGGCCGGGCACCGGGGAGCTGTTTTTT. It translates to CASRLQGPGTGELFF.

For the CDR3, the DNA is TGTGCCAGTACCCTTAGCGGGGGGCCGGCCTACAATGAGCAGTTCTTC. Its translation is CASTLSGGPAYNEQFF. The chain employs TRBV19 and TRBJ2-1; 10 bases align to TRBD2. The CDR3 covers 16 residues. CDR1 LNHDA and CDR2 SQIVND come from the germline V gene (reference sequence). The V gene end was trimmed by 7 bases and the J gene end by 2 bases; junction bases not matched to a gene: 8.

V and J are TRBV12-3 or TRBV12-4 and TRBJ2-7; 8 bases map to TRBD1. The length of the CDR3 is 11 residues. The V gene end was trimmed by 5 bases and the J gene end by 11 bases; junction bases not matched to a gene: 5. The CDR3: CASSRGQGKYF. DNA for the CDR3: TGTGCCAGCAGTCGTGGACAGGGAAAGTACTTC.

In this sample, this clone turned up a few times. The genes are TRBV4-3 and TRBJ2-1; TRBD1 matches at 8 bases. Germline V gene sequence: CDR1 LGHNA, CDR2 YSLEER. V gave up 0 bases and J gave up 3 bases; unmatched junction bases: 4. The CDR3 length is 16 residues. CDR3 DNA: TGCGCCAGCAGCCAAGATCGGACAGGGTTCTACAATGAGCAGTTCTTC. It encodes CASSQDRTGFYNEQFF.

The chain employs TRBV6-5 and TRBJ2-5; 8 bases line up with TRBD1. In germline, CDR1 is MNHEY, CDR2 SVGAGI. The CDR3 totals 15 residues. V lost 2 bases and J lost 5; bases outside the gene matches: 7. Here the CDR3 reads CASSYRGQGRETQYF. CDR3 sequence (DNA): TGTGCCAGCAGTTACCGTGGACAGGGAAGGGAGACCCAGTACTTC.